Presented here are 32 T cell receptor beta chains from one specimen sequenced in a study of blood T cell repertoires in COVID-19. The protocol was immunoSEQ multiplex PCR, while the TCRdb copy is restricted to in-frame clones and leaves out a portion. The table shows about 140,000 clones, with more than 60% occurring only once. Sequenced material: peripheral blood. The receptors shown here come from an older man with acute or convalescent COVID-19.

J is TRBJ1-5 and V is TRBV6-1; D may be TRBD1 (6 bases). The V gene's germline CDR1 is MNHNS and CDR2 SASEGT. The CDR3 sequence is 14 residues long. V lost 3 bases and J lost 4, with 10 bases in between. The CDR3 sequence: CASSDDQGNQPQHF. The CDR3 nucleotides read TGTGCCAGCAGTGATGATCAGGGGAATCAGCCCCAGCATTTT.

The genes are TRBV7-2 and TRBJ1-2; D is ambiguous. Trimming cost V 1 base and J 2 bases, with 11 bases left between them. This CDR3 has 15 amino acids. Germline loops: CDR1 SGHTA, CDR2 FQGNSA. The CDR3 bases are TGTGCCAGCAGCTTAGGCGGCAGTGAAAACTATGGCTACACCTTC. As protein: CASSLGGSENYGYTF.

This chain joins TRBV10-3 and TRBJ1-1; 11 bases fit TRBD1. CDR3 length: 17 amino acids. Germline V gene data show CDR1 as ENHRY and CDR2 as SYGVKD. The junction had 13 bases not matched to a gene; V was cut back by 7 bases and J by 3 bases. The CDR3 spells CAITGTGGRAGDTEAFF. For the CDR3, the DNA is TGTGCCATCACCGGGACAGGGGGGCGAGCTGGGGACACTGAAGCTTTCTTT.

This clone was observed a single time. The gene calls are TRBV30 and TRBJ2-1; 7 nucleotides agree with TRBD2. J was trimmed by 5 bases and V by 4 bases; bases with no gene match: 8. The CDR3 extends over 14 amino acids. Germline V gene data show CDR1 as GTSNPN and CDR2 as SVGIG (reference sequence). The CDR3 DNA reads as TGTGCCTGGAACGGGGGGATTACGAACAATGAGCAGTTCTTC. Translation: CAWNGGITNNEQFF.

The chain uses TRBV27 and TRBJ2-2, with 12 bases identical to TRBD2. After removal of 8 bases from V and 3 bases from J, the junction contained 4 bases not matched to a gene. In germline, CDR1 is MNHEY, CDR2 SMNVEV (reference sequence). The CDR3 is 15 residues long. The CDR3 DNA reads TGTGCCAGCCAGACTAGCGGGGGTTACACCGGGGAGCTGTTTTTT. It encodes CASQTSGGYTGELFF.

V gene TRBV2 combines with J gene TRBJ1-4; 10 positions agree with TRBD1. The germline CDR1 and CDR2 sequences are SNHLY and FYNNEI. V shed 7 bases, J shed 4 bases, and the junction held 3 bases outside the gene matches. CDR3 size: 14 residues. The chain's CDR3 is CASKGDRGNEKLFF. The CDR3 DNA reads TGTGCCAGCAAGGGGGACAGGGGTAATGAAAAACTGTTTTTT.

The J gene is TRBJ2-7, the V gene TRBV6-6; 11 bases are a match to TRBD1. This CDR3 has 14 residues. With 5 bases clipped from V and 5 bases from J, the junction kept 5 bases outside the gene matches. CDR1 is MNHNY and CDR2 is SVGAGI in the germline V gene (reference sequence). The CDR3 DNA follows: TGTGCCAGCAGTGACCGGGACAGGGGGAACGAGCAGTACTTC. This codes for CASSDRDRGNEQYF.

The chain joins TRBV18 to TRBJ1-2; a possible D gene is TRBD1 (6 bases). Germline CDR1 and CDR2: KGHSH and LQKENI. The CDR3 contains 15 residues. The V end lost 0 bases, the J end lost 5 bases, and 13 bases lay between the germline ends. The CDR3 DNA reads TGTGCCAGCTCACCACCGTCAGGGGCTTGGTATGGCTACACCTTC. Protein sequence: CASSPPSGAWYGYTF.

The sample holds many counts of this clone. This chain joins TRBV9 and TRBJ1-5, with D tentatively TRBD1 (6 bases). The V gene lost 0 bases and the J gene lost 7 bases, with 14 bases spanning the gap. The CDR3 totals 15 residues. In germline, CDR1 is SGDLS, CDR2 YYNGEE. CDR3 loop: CASSVAGDHWQPQHF. CDR3 DNA sequence: TGTGCCAGCAGCGTAGCAGGGGACCACTGGCAGCCCCAGCATTTT.

V usage is TRBV6-6 and J usage is TRBJ1-1; D uncertain. In germline, CDR1 is MNHNY, CDR2 SVGAGI (reference sequence). The CDR3 totals 12 residues. Trimming took off 0 bases at V and 7 bases at J, with 6 bases between the two ends. The CDR3 here is CASSYSQVEAFF. CDR3 sequence (DNA): TGTGCCAGCAGTTACTCGCAGGTTGAAGCTTTCTTT.

The V gene is TRBV24-1, the J gene TRBJ2-6, with D perhaps TRBD2 (5 bases). Trimming shortened V by 12 bases and J by 0 bases, and 14 bases separated the two germline ends. Per the germline V gene, CDR1 is KGHDR and CDR2 is SFDVKD. The CDR3 consists of 15 residues. The CDR3 reads CASRRGSSGANVLTF. The DNA for the CDR3 is TGTGCCTCCCGTCGGGGATCCTCTGGGGCCAACGTCCTGACTTTC.

The genes are TRBV19 and TRBJ2-3; D is perhaps TRBD2 (6 bases). This CDR3 region has 15 residues. Germline V gives CDR1 LNHDA, CDR2 SQIVND (reference sequence). V lost 1 base, J lost 6 bases, and 14 bases lay in between. The CDR3 region has the DNA TGTGCCAGTAGTATAGCGCTAGCGTCCCGCGATACGCAGTATTTT. It is translated as CASSIALASRDTQYF.

This clone was seen ten or more times. The chain combines TRBV28 with TRBJ1-2; 11 bases fit TRBD1. The germline V gene encodes CDR1 MDHEN and CDR2 SYDVKM. V shed 6 bases and J 4 bases; nucleotides not matched to a gene: 4. The CDR3 sequence is 14 residues long. As DNA, the CDR3 is TGTGCCAGCAGGCACGGGACAGGGGGCTATGGCTACACCTTC. Translation: CASRHGTGGYGYTF.

The chain uses TRBV5-1 and TRBJ2-7, with D possibly matching TRBD2 (5 bases). The CDR3 is 13 amino acids. Between the trimmed V and J ends, which lost 7 bases and 5 bases, there was a span of 16 bases. Germline V lookup: CDR1 SGHRS, CDR2 YFSETQ. The CDR3 spells CASRSRSGHEQYF. The CDR3 DNA sequence: TGCGCCAGCCGCTCAAGAAGCGGCCACGAGCAGTACTTC.

This clone is a singleton in its sample. The CDR3 DNA sequence: TGTGCCTTGAGCGGGGAGCTGTTTTTT. This codes for CALSGELFF. V gene TRBV7-9 combines with J gene TRBJ2-2; no clear D gene. The CDR3 consists of 9 residues. V lost 11 bases, J lost 7 bases, and 5 bases lay in between. CDR1 and CDR2 from the germline V gene are SEHNR and FQNEAQ (reference sequence).

The rearrangement joins TRBV5-4 to TRBJ1-1, with D possibly TRBD1 on 6 matching bases. Per the germline V gene, CDR1 is SGHNT and CDR2 is YYREEE (reference sequence). The CDR3 sequence is 14 residues long. Between the trimmed V and J ends, which lost 6 bases and 0 bases, there was a span of 12 bases. Written as DNA, the CDR3 is TGTGCCAGCACCAGGGACAACATGAACACTGAAGCTTTCTTT. It encodes CASTRDNMNTEAFF.

The genes are TRBV5-1 and TRBJ2-7, with D tentatively TRBD1 (5 bases). Germline CDR1 SGHRS, CDR2 YFSETQ. This CDR3 has 16 amino acids. V lost 2 bases to trimming and J lost 3 bases, with 18 bases between them. The CDR3 DNA sequence: TGCGCCAGCAGCTTTATAGACAGCGTTGCTAACTACGAGCAGTACTTC. Translating it yields CASSFIDSVANYEQYF.

The chain employs TRBV7-3 and TRBJ2-2; 8 bases are shared with TRBD1. Germline CDR1 reads SGHTA; CDR2 reads FQGTGA. This CDR3 contains 14 residues. Trimming at V came to 3 bases and at J to 6 bases, leaving 3 bases not matched to a gene. The CDR3, as DNA: TGTGCCAGCAGCTTCGCCAGGGGGCCCGGGGAGCTGTTTTTT. Translated: CASSFARGPGELFF.

The rearrangement uses TRBV28 and TRBJ1-5, with no clear D. CDR3 length: 11 residues. The V end lost 3 bases, the J end lost 11 bases, and 8 bases lay between the germline ends. Looked up from germline, CDR1 is MDHEN and CDR2 is SYDVKM. The CDR3 region has the DNA TGTGCCAGCAGTTTTACTGTAGCCCAGCATTTT. As protein: CASSFTVAQHF.

The gene calls are TRBV7-2 and TRBJ1-2, with 7 bases that match TRBD1. The length of the CDR3 is 13 residues. V was clipped by 2 bases and J by 8 bases; unmatched bases: 5. Germline CDR1 is SGHTA and CDR2 is FQGNSA. CDR3 residues: CASSLSGGIGYTF. The CDR3 nucleotides are TGTGCCAGCAGCTTATCAGGGGGTATAGGCTACACCTTC.

The chain recombines TRBV7-2 with TRBJ1-3; D gene unclear. CDR3 size: 15 residues. Germline V lookup: CDR1 SGHTA, CDR2 FQGNSA. Trimming removed 5 bases from V and 0 bases from J, with 11 bases in between. This chain's CDR3 is CASSPSRISGNTIYF. The CDR3 nucleotides are TGTGCCAGCAGCCCAAGCCGTATCTCTGGAAACACCATATATTTT. Drawing the rest from reference TRBV7-2 and TRBJ1-3, the complete variable domain is GAGVSQSPSNKVTEKGKDVELRCDPISGHTALYWYRQSLGQGLEFLIYFQGNSAPDKSGLPSDRFSAERTGGSVSTLTIQRTQQEDSAVYLCASSPSRISGNTIYFGEGSWLTVV.

The chain employs TRBV19 and TRBJ2-7, with TRBD1 matching over 10 bases. After removal of 0 bases from V and 5 bases from J, the junction contained 4 bases not matched to a gene. CDR1 and CDR2 (germline): LNHDA, SQIVND (reference sequence). This CDR3 region has 15 residues. The CDR3 sequence is CASSIDGTGVNEQYF. CDR3 DNA: TGTGCCAGTAGTATAGACGGGACAGGGGTCAACGAGCAGTACTTC.

This clone appeared a single time. V is TRBV30 and J is TRBJ2-6; the D gene is possibly TRBD1 (5 bases). This CDR3 comprises 14 residues. V shed 4 bases and J shed 4 bases, with 11 bases lying between them. Looked up from germline, CDR1 is GTSNPN and CDR2 is SVGIG (reference sequence). DNA of the CDR3: TGTGCCTGGAACCAGGGTACCGGGGCCAACGTCCTGACTTTC. This translates into CAWNQGTGANVLTF.

The rearrangement links TRBV5-4 to TRBJ2-1; 9 nucleotides align to TRBD2. This CDR3 is built from 14 residues. Trimming took 5 bases from V and 6 from J; bases not matched to a gene: 6. Germline V gene data show CDR1 as SGHNT and CDR2 as YYREEE (reference sequence). DNA of the CDR3: TGTGCCAGCAGTCAAATAGCGGGGGTCAATGAGCAGTTCTTC. It translates to CASSQIAGVNEQFF.

The chain employs TRBV7-9 and TRBJ1-2, with D perhaps TRBD1 (5 bases). Trimming pared 5 bases from V and 7 bases from J, leaving 20 bases between. CDR1 SEHNR and CDR2 FQNEAQ come from the germline V gene (reference sequence). The CDR3 totals 15 residues. CDR3 loop: CASSPDNWGGSGYTF. Written as DNA, the CDR3 is TGTGCCAGCAGCCCGGACAACTGGGGCGGGAGTGGCTACACCTTC.

This clone occurred a few times. The chain couples TRBV5-1 to TRBJ2-3, with D maybe TRBD1 (5 bases). The germline V and J ends were trimmed by 2 bases and 4 bases, with 14 bases remaining between them. Germline CDR1 SGHRS, CDR2 YFSETQ. CDR3 length: 15 residues. This CDR3 is CASSLGQGVPDTQYF. CDR3 bases: TGCGCCAGCAGCTTAGGGCAGGGTGTTCCAGATACGCAGTATTTT.

The V and J genes are TRBV6-5 and TRBJ1-5; TRBD1 agrees at 7 bases. The CDR3 has 14 residues. The J segment lost 6 bases and the V segment lost 5 bases, leaving 7 bases of the junction unmatched. Germline V lookup: CDR1 MNHEY, CDR2 SVGAGI. Written as DNA, the CDR3 is TGTGCCAGCAGTCGGACAGGCGGGACTCAGCCCCAGCATTTT. Translation gives CASSRTGGTQPQHF.

The chain is built from TRBV2 and TRBJ1-2, with 10 positions matching TRBD1. CDR3 length: 13 residues. The V and J ends lost 7 bases and 8 bases, in that order; junction bases with no gene match: 7. CDR1 and CDR2 from the germline V gene are SNHLY and FYNNEI. For the CDR3, the DNA is TGTGCCAGCATCGGGACAGGGGTTTACGGCTACACCTTC. This codes for CASIGTGVYGYTF.

This clone came up a few times. The chain is built from TRBV2 and TRBJ2-2; TRBD2 matches 16 bases. The CDR3 extends over 18 amino acids. CDR1 is SNHLY and CDR2 is FYNNEI in the germline V gene. CDR3 in amino acids: CDPYTGTSGGAGTGELFF. The CDR3 region has the DNA TGTGACCCCTACACCGGGACTAGCGGGGGGGCGGGCACCGGGGAGCTGTTTTTT.

Here the CDR3 reads CASSSPGTVNTEAFF. The CDR3 DNA is TGTGCCAGTAGTAGTCCGGGAACGGTGAACACTGAAGCTTTCTTT. The chain recombines TRBV19 with TRBJ1-1, with unresolved D. CDR1 is LNHDA and CDR2 is SQIVND in the germline V gene (reference sequence). This CDR3 contains 15 residues. Trimming took 4 bases from V and 0 from J, leaving 12 bases between them.

In its sample, this clone ranks as medium-sized. CDR3 DNA sequence: TGTGCCAGCAGCCAACTTCAGGGTTCCGCGACCCTCCACTTT. This sequence encodes CASSQLQGSATLHF. The chain employs TRBV4-2 and TRBJ1-6; a weak D match, TRBD1 (5 bases). In germline, CDR1 is LGHNA, CDR2 YNFKEQ. This CDR3 is built from 14 residues. The V end lost 2 bases, the J end lost 14 bases, and 16 bases lay between the germline ends.

V is TRBV5-1 and J is TRBJ2-4; 12 nucleotides agree with TRBD2. This CDR3 contains 19 residues. J was trimmed by 2 bases and V by 0 bases; bases with no gene match: 9. CDR1 is SGHRS, CDR2 YFSETQ, per germline. CDR3 nucleotide sequence: TGCGCCAGCAGCTTGGCTAGCGGGGGGGCCGATGGGTCCAAAAACATTCAGTACTTC. Amino acids: CASSLASGGADGSKNIQYF.